Ten or more counts support the clone carrying this TCR beta chain. This specimen comes from a study of Graves' ophthalmopathy and Graves' hyperthyroidism. The authors amplified TCR beta CDR3 regions, and they did so from RNA transcripts for repertoire sequencing. HTBI primers primed a first-round RT-PCR, and a second-round multiplex PCR followed. TCRdb reprocessed the multiplex PCR reads with MiXCR, giving one entry per CDR3 protein. Here the sample spans 170,000 or so distinct CDR3 sequences, less than 45% being singletons. V lost 7 bases and J lost 5, with 18 bases in between. The CDR3 contains 14 residues. CDR1 is MDHEN, CDR2 SYDVKM, per germline.

The chain uses TRBV28 and TRBJ2-7, with D possibly being TRBD1 (6 bases). Sequencing input: peripheral blood. The sequence was collected from a woman aged 40 to 49 with Graves' ophthalmopathy. CDR3 in amino acids: CASTSDRISDEQYF. The CDR3 DNA sequence: TGTGCCAGCACCTCAGACAGGATTAGCGACGAGCAGTACTTC.